Listed here are 13 T cell receptor beta chains from one sample, sequenced in a study of blood T cell repertoires in COVID-19. Sequencing was performed with immunoSEQ multiplex PCR; in TCRdb, only in-frame clones are kept and a portion is missing. Of roughly 70,000 clones in the sample, roughly 71% were seen once. Sequenced sample: peripheral blood. These receptors all come from a man aged 55 to 70 with COVID-19, enrolled during active disease.

This clone was seen only a few times. The rearrangement uses TRBV28 and TRBJ1-1, with 7 bases aligning to TRBD1. J was trimmed by 1 base and V by 5 bases; bases with no gene match: 10. The CDR3 runs 16 residues. CDR1 is MDHEN, CDR2 SYDVKM, per germline. CDR3 loop: CASSLWQGGRNTEAFF. The CDR3 nucleotides are TGTGCCAGCAGTCTCTGGCAGGGGGGCAGGAACACTGAAGCTTTCTTT.

V usage is TRBV15 and J usage is TRBJ1-2, with D perhaps matching TRBD1 (5 bases). The CDR3 extends over 15 amino acids. Germline V gene data show CDR1 as LNHNV and CDR2 as YYDKDF (reference sequence). V was pared by 0 bases and J by 3 bases, with 11 bases between. The CDR3 is CATSRDRGLHYGYTF. The CDR3 bases are TGTGCCACCAGCAGAGATCGGGGGTTACACTATGGCTACACCTTC.

The chain employs TRBV19 and TRBJ1-2; the D is unclear. The CDR3 is 14 amino acids. Looked up from germline, CDR1 is LNHDA and CDR2 is SQIVND (reference sequence). The ends were cut back, 4 bases at V and 3 bases at J, with 12 bases in the middle. The CDR3 nucleotides are TGTGCCAGTAGTACTTCTCCCGGAGACTATGGCTACACCTTC. It encodes CASSTSPGDYGYTF. The full variable domain, with the rest looked up from reference TRBV19 and TRBJ1-2, is DGGITQSPKYLFRKEGQNVTLSCEQNLNHDAMYWYRQDPGQGLRLIYYSQIVNDFQKGDIAEGYSVSREKKESFPLTVTSAQKNPTAFYLCASSTSPGDYGYTFGSGTRLTVV.

This chain joins TRBV2 and TRBJ2-5; D is perhaps TRBD2 (6 bases). Trimming shortened V by 4 bases and J by 4 bases, and 16 bases separated the two germline ends. CDR3 length: 15 residues. Germline lookup yields CDR1 SNHLY and CDR2 FYNNEI. The CDR3 loop is CASSGTEGLRETQYF. CDR3 coding DNA: TGTGCCAGCAGTGGGACGGAGGGCCTGAGAGAGACCCAGTACTTC.

The rearrangement uses TRBV15 and TRBJ2-2, with D tentatively TRBD1 (6 bases). This CDR3 comprises 14 residues. Trimming took 9 bases from V and 0 from J, leaving 11 bases between them. Germline CDR1 LNHNV, CDR2 YYDKDF (reference sequence). The CDR3 is CATNGQTNTGELFF. CDR3 nucleotides: TGTGCCACTAATGGACAGACGAACACCGGGGAGCTGTTTTTT.

The rearrangement uses TRBV7-3 and TRBJ2-2, with TRBD1 identical over 8 bases. This CDR3 contains 16 residues. Germline V gives CDR1 SGHTA, CDR2 FQGTGA. V trimming: 5 bases; J trimming: 6 bases; junction bases outside the gene matches: 11. CDR3 residues: CASSPSSGGGAGELFF. CDR3 nucleotide sequence: TGTGCCAGCAGCCCCTCCTCAGGGGGCGGAGCCGGGGAGCTGTTTTTT.

The CDR3 DNA reads TGTGCCAGCAGCCCCGAGACAGGGGGCAAACATTTT. Its translation: CASSPETGGKHF. This rearrangement joins TRBV2 to TRBJ1-5; 10 bases map to TRBD1. Germline-derived CDR1 and CDR2 are SNHLY and FYNNEI. V lost 6 bases and J lost 16; bases outside the gene matches: 9. There are 12 residues in the CDR3.

CDR3 nucleotide sequence: TGTGCCAGCAGACTTGCGGGGGATAATTACATTCAGTACTTC. It specifies CASRLAGDNYIQYF. V is TRBV28 and J is TRBJ2-4; 7 positions match TRBD2. Per germline, CDR1 MDHEN and CDR2 SYDVKM. This CDR3 spans 14 amino acids. Trimming at V came to 6 bases and at J to 8 bases, leaving 10 bases not matched to a gene.

This chain uses TRBV7-9 with TRBJ2-5; 8 nucleotides align to TRBD1. The CDR3 loop spans 18 amino acids. CDR1 is SEHNR and CDR2 is FQNEAQ in the germline V gene (reference sequence). V lost 1 base and J lost 0; bases outside the gene matches: 10. CDR3 residues: CASSLDMWRTGNQETQYF. DNA for the CDR3: TGTGCCAGCAGCTTAGATATGTGGAGGACAGGGAACCAAGAGACCCAGTACTTC.

This chain joins TRBV4-2 and TRBJ2-7, with TRBD2 matching over 11 bases. Germline V lookup: CDR1 LGHNA, CDR2 YNFKEQ. The CDR3 runs to 15 residues. V lost 4 bases to trimming and J lost 3 bases; unmatched junction nucleotides: 5. CDR3 sequence: CASSPTSGTLYEQYF. Here the CDR3 DNA reads TGTGCCAGCAGCCCGACTAGCGGGACCCTCTACGAGCAGTACTTC.

This chain connects TRBV2 to TRBJ1-1, with unresolved D. Looked up from germline, CDR1 is SNHLY and CDR2 is FYNNEI. Trimming pared 5 bases from V and 5 bases from J, leaving 9 bases between. The CDR3 contains 12 residues. The CDR3 loop is CASSSAGTEAFF. CDR3 DNA: TGTGCCAGCAGTTCGGCGGGAACTGAAGCTTTCTTT. The full variable domain, its missing parts supplied by reference TRBV2 and TRBJ1-1, is EPEVTQTPSHQVTQMGQEVILRCVPISNHLYFYWYRQILGQKVEFLVSFYNNEISEKSEIFDDQFSVERPDGSNFTLKIRSTKLEDSAMYFCASSSAGTEAFFGQGTRLTVV.

The chain uses TRBV6-5 and TRBJ1-2, with TRBD1 matching 8 bases. The germline V gene has CDR1 MNHEY and CDR2 SVGAGI. This CDR3 is built from 13 residues. Trimming at V came to 8 bases and at J to 6 bases, leaving 8 bases not matched to a gene. The CDR3 protein is CASRKTGEDGYTF. CDR3 sequence (DNA): TGTGCCAGCCGTAAGACAGGGGAGGATGGCTACACCTTC.

The J gene is TRBJ1-3, the V gene TRBV30; maybe TRBD1 (5 bases). CDR1 is GTSNPN and CDR2 is SVGIG in the germline V gene (reference sequence). This CDR3 has 15 amino acids. V was shortened by 3 bases and J by 2 bases, with 14 bases between the two germline ends. In DNA form, the CDR3 reads TGTGCCTGGAGAGGCAGGGTGATTACTGGAAACACCATATATTTT. Amino acids: CAWRGRVITGNTIYF. Full variable domain (rest looked up from reference TRBV30 and TRBJ1-3): SQTIHQWPATLVQPVGSPLSLECTVEGTSNPNLYWYRQAAGRGLQLLFYSVGIGQISSEVPQNLSASRPQDRQFILSSKKLLLSDSGFYLCAWRGRVITGNTIYFGEGSWLTVV.